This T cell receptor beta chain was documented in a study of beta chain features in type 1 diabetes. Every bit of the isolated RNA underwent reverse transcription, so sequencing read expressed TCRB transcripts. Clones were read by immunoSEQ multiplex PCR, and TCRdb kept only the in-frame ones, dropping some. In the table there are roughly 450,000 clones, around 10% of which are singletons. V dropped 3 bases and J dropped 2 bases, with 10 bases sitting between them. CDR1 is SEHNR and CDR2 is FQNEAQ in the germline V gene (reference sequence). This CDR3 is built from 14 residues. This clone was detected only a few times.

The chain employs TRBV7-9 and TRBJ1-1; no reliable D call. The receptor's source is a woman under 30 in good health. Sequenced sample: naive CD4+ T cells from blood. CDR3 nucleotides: TGTGCCAGCAGCTTGGTAGGTTACAACACTGAAGCTTTCTTT. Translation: CASSLVGYNTEAFF.